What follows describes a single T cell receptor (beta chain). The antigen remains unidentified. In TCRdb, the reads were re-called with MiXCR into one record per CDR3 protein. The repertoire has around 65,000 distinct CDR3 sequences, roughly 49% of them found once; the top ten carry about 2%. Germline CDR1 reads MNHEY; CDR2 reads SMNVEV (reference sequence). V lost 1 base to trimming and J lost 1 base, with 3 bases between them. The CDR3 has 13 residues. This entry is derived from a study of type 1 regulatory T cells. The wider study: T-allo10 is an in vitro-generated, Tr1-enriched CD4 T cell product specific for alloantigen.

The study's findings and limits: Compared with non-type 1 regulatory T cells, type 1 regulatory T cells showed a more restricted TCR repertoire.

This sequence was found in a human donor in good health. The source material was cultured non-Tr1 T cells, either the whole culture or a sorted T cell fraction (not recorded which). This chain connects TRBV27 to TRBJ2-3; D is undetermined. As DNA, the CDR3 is TGTGCCAGCAGTTTATTGGGCACAGATACGCAGTATTTT. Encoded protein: CASSLLGTDTQYF.